Given below is one T cell receptor (beta chain) in context. Its target is not known. It was RNA transcripts that yielded the amplified TCR beta CDR3 regions. The HTBI primer set drove a first-round RT-PCR of the TCR CDR3. TCRdb recomputed calls from the multiplex PCR reads with MiXCR, one row per CDR3 protein. The sample consists of about 570,000 distinct CDR3 sequences, approximately 44% of them appearing once. The sample is drawn from a study of T cells in Graves' hyperthyroidism and ophthalmopathy. Trimming removed 4 bases from V and 8 bases from J; junction bases left unmatched: 8. The CDR3 length is 14 residues. Germline loops: CDR1 SGHRS, CDR2 YFSETQ. Overall study findings and caveats: For ophthalmopathy, model prediction preceded onset by a median roughly 6.5 months.

Sequencing used peripheral blood or thyroid tissue (not recorded which). The TCR was taken from an adult woman with Graves' disease, either hyperthyroidism or ophthalmopathy (not recorded which). J is TRBJ2-2 and V is TRBV5-1; 7 bases fit TRBD2. CDR3 in DNA: TGCGCCAGCAGCCGGGGAGGGGACTCTGGGGAGCTGTTTTTT. It codes for CASSRGGDSGELFF.